This TCR beta chain was sequenced for a study of T cell responses to AZD1222 COVID-19 vaccine. Data came from immunoSEQ multiplex PCR; TCRdb stores just in-frame clones and leaves some out. The sample lists roughly 100,000 clones, around 87% occurring once. Sequencing used peripheral blood, obtained 28 days after the second AZD1222 dose. This receptor was taken from an adult who received the AZD1222 COVID-19 vaccine.

The CDR3 region is CATSSGLAGSYEQFF. CDR3 nucleotide sequence: TGTGCCACCAGCAGTGGACTAGCGGGAAGTTATGAGCAGTTCTTC. The rearrangement uses TRBV15 and TRBJ2-1; TRBD2 aligns across 12 bases. In germline, CDR1 is LNHNV, CDR2 YYDKDF (reference sequence). Unmatched junction bases numbered 5, after V lost 3 bases and J lost 8 bases. The CDR3 has 15 residues.